Each of the 4 T cell receptor beta chains below was sequenced from the same sample in a study of a mutant IDH1 vaccine in newly diagnosed glioma. Their antigen targets remain unknown. Time point specified: week 23, last vaccination. A single vaccine dose contained 300 ug of mutant IDH1 20-mer peptide, and topical imiquimod was used with it. Produced via immunoSEQ multiplex PCR; TCRdb's table is partial and in-frame only. The sample has some 33,000 clones, roughly 90% seen once. The sample was PBMCs, taken from a glioma patient whose treatment included an IDH1 peptide vaccine. All receptors derive from a man aged 40-49 years with glioma.

This chain links TRBV19 with TRBJ2-6, with a weak D call TRBD1 (6 bases). The length of the CDR3 is 19 residues. Germline CDR1 is LNHDA and CDR2 is SQIVND (reference sequence). The ends were cut back, 5 bases at V and 0 bases at J, with 20 bases in the middle. The CDR3 sequence: CASSRFGQISPSGANVLTF. CDR3 nucleotides: TGTGCCAGTAGTCGATTTGGACAGATAAGCCCCTCTGGGGCCAACGTCCTGACTTTC.

The chain joins TRBV5-6 to TRBJ2-7, with 8 bases matching TRBD1. V shed 2 bases, J shed 4 bases, and the junction held 8 bases outside the gene matches. The CDR3 contains 15 residues. Germline loops: CDR1 SGHDT, CDR2 YYEEEE. The CDR3 is CASSFLGQGNYEQYV. The CDR3 DNA follows: TGTGCCAGCAGCTTTTTAGGACAGGGTAATTACGAGCAGTACGTC.

The genes are TRBV6-6 and TRBJ2-2; D not certain. The germline CDR1 and CDR2 sequences are MNHNY and SVGAGI (reference sequence). This CDR3 has 14 amino acids. Trimming pared 4 bases from V and 1 base from J, leaving 7 bases between. The CDR3 DNA reads TGTGCCAGCAGTTCCCCCTGGAACACCGGGGAGCTGTTTTTT. As protein: CASSSPWNTGELFF.

The chain has TRBV19 and TRBJ1-2; D is undetermined. Per the germline V gene, CDR1 is LNHDA and CDR2 is SQIVND (reference sequence). V was pared by 3 bases and J by 2 bases, with 13 bases between. The CDR3 extends over 15 amino acids. The chain's CDR3 is CASSIQSSVNYGYTF. In DNA, the CDR3 is TGTGCCAGTAGTATCCAGTCCTCGGTGAACTATGGCTACACCTTC.